What follows is one T cell receptor beta chain and its context. Its cognate antigen is unknown. The data were taken from a study of cytomegalovirus exposure and HLA in healthy donors. The V gene's germline CDR1 is SGDLS and CDR2 YYNGEE. Between the trimmed V and J ends, which lost 0 bases and 7 bases, there was a span of 23 bases. The CDR3 consists of 17 residues. Researchers ran the PCR with 60 Vbeta and 13 Jbeta primers. TCRdb's copy holds only in-frame clones and misses some; the assay was immunoSEQ multiplex PCR. Among about 190,000 clones, around 86% were seen once, and the ten largest hold roughly 6.7%. Findings and caveats of the study: Reported performance of the classifier showed diagnosis of cytomegalovirus status with high specificity and sensitivity. Indistinguishability led to the exclusion of some V segments, TRBV6-2 and TRBV6-3 included. According to an earlier analysis, most TCR beta V segments yielded productive rearrangements about 87% or about 30% of the time.

The rearrangement links TRBV9 to TRBJ2-7; tentative D call: TRBD2 (7 bases). Sequenced sample: PBMCs. This receptor was taken from a man aged 40-50 years in good health and CMV-seropositive. The CDR3 protein is CASSVGEGGRGTGEQYF. As DNA, the CDR3 is TGTGCCAGCAGCGTAGGAGAGGGGGGGAGGGGCACTGGGGAGCAGTACTTC.